A single count supports the clone carrying this T cell receptor (beta chain). Germline V gives CDR1 SQVTM, CDR2 ANQGSEA. This CDR3 is 11 amino acids long. Trimming pared 4 bases from V and 1 base from J, leaving 4 bases between. The authors' processing: It was from reference gene primer amplification that nucleated cell counts were estimated. The method was immunoSEQ multiplex PCR; TCRdb's version includes in-frame clones alone and lacks a portion of them. The V and J calls and clone size come from that table; D and trimming were worked out from the DNA. The profile shows some 50,000 clones, about 92% of them singletons. This record belongs to a study of blood T cell repertoires in COVID-19. About the research overall: Whether acute or convalescent, the COVID-19 samples came from the United States, Italy and Spain. Sources were T cells, B-cell-depleted T cells, or PBMCs; the material itself was cDNA or gDNA.

The sample was peripheral blood. This chain joins TRBV29-1 and TRBJ1-1, with D uncertain. This clonotype originated in a man aged 60-69 years with COVID-19, enrolled during active disease. CDR3 protein: CSVVRNTEAFF. The DNA for the CDR3 is TGCAGCGTTGTGCGGAACACTGAAGCTTTCTTT.